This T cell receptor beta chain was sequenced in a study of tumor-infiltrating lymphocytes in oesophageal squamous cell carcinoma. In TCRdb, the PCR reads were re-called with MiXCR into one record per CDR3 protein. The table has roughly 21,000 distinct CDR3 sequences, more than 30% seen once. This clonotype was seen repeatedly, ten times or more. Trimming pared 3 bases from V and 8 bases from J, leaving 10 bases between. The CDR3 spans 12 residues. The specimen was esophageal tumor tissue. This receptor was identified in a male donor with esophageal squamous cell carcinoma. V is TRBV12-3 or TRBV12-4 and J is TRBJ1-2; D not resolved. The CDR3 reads CASSFLTGGYTF. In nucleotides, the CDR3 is TGTGCCAGCAGTTTTCTCACCGGGGGCTACACCTTC.